The clone carrying this T cell receptor beta chain was counted once. The antigen is not known. With 5 bases removed from V and 5 bases from J, the gap between germline ends came to 16 bases. CDR1 is MDHEN and CDR2 is SYDVKM in the germline V gene. This CDR3 comprises 15 residues. The second PCR ran about 6 to 11 cycles with a sample-barcoded 5' primer and J-beta primers. A single record per CDR3 protein comes from TCRdb applying MiXCR to the 5' RACE reads. The sample gives hundreds of thousands of distinct CDR3 sequences, 25% to 30% of which show up once; around 16% is in the top ten. This sample is drawn from a study of blood T cells in healthy people across ages. Overall study results and limits: No conclusive comparison of naive versus antigen-experienced cells was possible with unsorted PBMCs.

The chain joins TRBV28 to TRBJ1-5, with D maybe TRBD1 (6 bases). Sequenced sample: blood. The sequence came from a woman older than 75 in good health. CDR3 bases: TGTGCCAGCAGTCCGCTGGACAGCTCCGATCAGCCCCAGCATTTT. Amino acids: CASSPLDSSDQPQHF. Complete variable domain (other parts from reference TRBV28 and TRBJ1-5): DVKVTQSSRYLVKRTGEKVFLECVQDMDHENMFWYRQDPGLGLRLIYFSYDVKMKEKGDIPEGYSVSREKKERFSLILESASTNQTSMYLCASSPLDSSDQPQHFGDGTRLSIL.